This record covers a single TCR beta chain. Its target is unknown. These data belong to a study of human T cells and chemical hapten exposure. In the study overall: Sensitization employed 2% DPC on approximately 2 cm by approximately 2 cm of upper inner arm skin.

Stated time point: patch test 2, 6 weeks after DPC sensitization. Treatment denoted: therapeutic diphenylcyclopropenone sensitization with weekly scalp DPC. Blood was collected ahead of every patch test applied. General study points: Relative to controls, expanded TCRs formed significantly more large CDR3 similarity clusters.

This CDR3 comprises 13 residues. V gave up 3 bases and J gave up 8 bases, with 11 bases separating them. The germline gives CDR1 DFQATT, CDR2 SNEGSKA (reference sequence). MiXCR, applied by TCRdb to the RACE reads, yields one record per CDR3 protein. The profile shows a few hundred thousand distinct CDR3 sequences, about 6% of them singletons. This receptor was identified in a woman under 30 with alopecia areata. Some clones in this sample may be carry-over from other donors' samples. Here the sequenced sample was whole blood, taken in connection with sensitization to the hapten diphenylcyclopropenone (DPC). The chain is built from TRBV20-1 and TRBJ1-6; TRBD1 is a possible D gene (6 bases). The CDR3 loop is CSASLGADSPLHF. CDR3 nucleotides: TGCAGTGCTAGTCTGGGGGCGGATTCACCCCTCCACTTT.